Each of the 32 T cell receptor beta chains below was sequenced from the same sample in a study of T cells in Graves' hyperthyroidism and ophthalmopathy. Using RNA transcripts as the source, TCR beta CDR3 regions were amplified. HTBI primers were employed in a first-round RT-PCR of the TCR CDR3. TCRdb re-called the multiplex PCR reads with MiXCR, one entry per CDR3 protein. The table has hundreds of thousands of distinct CDR3 sequences, 25% seen once. The sequencing input was blood. The receptors were gathered from a man aged 45-65 years with Graves' hyperthyroidism.

The J gene is TRBJ1-1, the V gene TRBV20-1; TRBD1 is a possible D gene (5 bases). Germline loops: CDR1 DFQATT, CDR2 SNEGSKA (reference sequence). With 6 bases removed from V and 7 bases from J, the gap between germline ends came to 21 bases. The CDR3 has 14 amino acids. Written as DNA, the CDR3 is TGCAGTGCCAAAGGGATGGCCGGGACTGATGAAGCTTTCTTT. This codes for CSAKGMAGTDEAFF.

The chain is built from TRBV29-1 and TRBJ2-7; tentative D call: TRBD1 (5 bases). The CDR3 totals 12 residues. V lost 3 bases and J 0 bases, leaving 6 bases between the germline ends. The V gene's germline CDR1 is SQVTM and CDR2 ANQGSEA. CDR3 bases: TGCAGCGTTGAGGGGCTCTCCTACGAGCAGTACTTC. Translation gives CSVEGLSYEQYF.

This clonotype was seen a single time. The V and J genes are TRBV14 and TRBJ2-7; 7 positions agree with TRBD1. Germline loops: CDR1 SGHDN, CDR2 FVKESK. This CDR3 is built from 17 residues. The trim removed 4 bases at V and 2 bases at J, leaving 14 bases unmatched. The CDR3 region is CASSLHLDRVTPYEQYF. The CDR3 DNA reads TGTGCCAGCAGCCTTCACCTCGACAGGGTAACCCCCTACGAGCAGTACTTC.

This clonotype was picked up one time. This sequence joins TRBV9 and TRBJ2-7; TRBD1 matches at 7 bases. Per germline, CDR1 SGDLS and CDR2 YYNGEE. After removal of 0 bases from V and 5 bases from J, the junction contained 5 bases not matched to a gene. The CDR3 spans 14 residues. CDR3 nucleotide sequence: TGTGCCAGCAGCGTAGCCGGGACAGCGAACGAGCAGTACTTC. Translated, it gives CASSVAGTANEQYF.

A few counts support this clonotype. The chain's CDR3 is CSASRLGGRAATQYF. The CDR3 coding sequence is TGCAGTGCTAGTCGTTTGGGCGGGAGGGCCGCTACGCAGTATTTT. This chain joins TRBV20-1 and TRBJ2-3; 9 nucleotides agree with TRBD2. CDR1 is DFQATT, CDR2 SNEGSKA, per germline (reference sequence). The CDR3 spans 15 residues. The V and J ends lost 3 bases and 8 bases, in that order; junction bases with no gene match: 12.

This chain uses TRBV9 with TRBJ2-3; D gene ambiguous. Germline-derived CDR1 and CDR2 are SGDLS and YYNGEE. The CDR3 length is 14 residues. V lost 7 bases and J lost 6, with 18 bases in between. The CDR3 bases are TGTGCCAGCGGACCCTCCCTGGAGTCGGATACGCAGTATTTT. The encoded protein is CASGPSLESDTQYF. The whole variable domain, filled in from reference TRBV9 and TRBJ2-3, reads DSGVTQTPKHLITATGQRVTLRCSPRSGDLSVYWYQQSLDQGLQFLIQYYNGEERAKGNILERFSAQQFPDLHSELNLSSLELGDSALYFCASGPSLESDTQYFGPGTRLTVL.

This clonotype showed up many times. The CDR3 here is CASSLIGELFF. CDR3 bases: TGTGCCAGCAGTTTAATCGGGGAGCTGTTTTTT. V usage is TRBV11-3 and J usage is TRBJ2-2; D is uncertain. Trimming pared 6 bases from V and 7 bases from J, leaving 6 bases between. This CDR3 spans 11 amino acids. CDR1 and CDR2 from the germline V gene are SGHNT and YENEEA.

A few counts support this clonotype. The chain links TRBV28 to TRBJ2-1; maybe TRBD2 (5 bases). V gave up 6 bases and J gave up 3 bases, with 15 bases separating them. This CDR3 comprises 15 residues. CDR1 MDHEN and CDR2 SYDVKM come from the germline V gene. This CDR3 is CASSLPEGNYNEQFF. The DNA for the CDR3 is TGTGCCAGCAGCTTGCCCGAGGGAAACTACAATGAGCAGTTCTTC.

This clonotype has a count of ten or more. This chain connects TRBV29-1 to TRBJ1-1; TRBD1 matches 9 bases. This CDR3 region has 16 residues. Unmatched junction bases numbered 15, after V lost 7 bases and J lost 3 bases. Germline CDR1 SQVTM, CDR2 ANQGSEA. CDR3 sequence reads: CSASPAAGQGDTEAFF. The CDR3 DNA reads TGCAGCGCCTCCCCGGCCGCGGGACAGGGCGACACTGAAGCTTTCTTT. The full variable domain, in which reference TRBV29-1 and TRBJ1-1 provide the parts outside the CDR3, is SAVISQKPSRDICQRGTSLTIQCQVDSQVTMMFWYRQQPGQSLTLIATANQGSEATYESGFVIDKFPISRPNLTFSTLTVSNMSPEDSSIYLCSASPAAGQGDTEAFFGQGTRLTVV.

The chain is built from TRBV20-1 and TRBJ2-7; D unresolved. Between the trimmed V and J ends, which lost 3 bases and 0 bases, there was a span of 12 bases. This CDR3 contains 14 residues. Germline values: CDR1 DFQATT, CDR2 SNEGSKA (reference sequence). For the CDR3, the DNA is TGCAGTGCTAGTAGTAGCCAGAGCTCCTACGAGCAGTACTTC. It encodes CSASSSQSSYEQYF.

The rearrangement links TRBV12-5 to TRBJ2-2; D ambiguous. Germline CDR1 is LGHNT and CDR2 is FRNRAP. V lost 2 bases and J lost 10, with 17 bases in between. The CDR3 sequence is 15 residues long. CDR3 sequence: CASGLFSRLSEELFF. The DNA of the CDR3 is TGTGCTAGTGGTTTGTTCTCGCGGTTGTCTGAGGAGCTGTTTTTT.

The gene calls are TRBV27 and TRBJ2-2, with 8 bases fitting TRBD1. From germline, CDR1 is MNHEY and CDR2 SMNVEV (reference sequence). V gave up 2 bases and J gave up 4 bases; unmatched junction bases: 3. The CDR3 extends over 15 amino acids. The CDR3 loop reads CASSLTGGGTGELFF. The CDR3 coding sequence is TGTGCCAGCAGTTTAACAGGGGGAGGCACCGGGGAGCTGTTTTTT.

This clonotype has at least ten counts. The chain uses TRBV2 and TRBJ2-7; 9 bases fit TRBD1. With V trimmed by 6 bases and J by 4 bases, 4 bases remained unmatched. The CDR3 is 13 residues long. The germline CDR1 and CDR2 sequences are SNHLY and FYNNEI. The CDR3 reads CASRNRGLYEQYF. The DNA of the CDR3 is TGTGCCAGCAGAAACAGGGGGCTTTACGAGCAGTACTTC.

Worth noting for this clonotype: This may arise from a read error, as a much more abundant clone is one base away. The chain employs TRBV12-3 or TRBV12-4 and TRBJ1-1; D gene ambiguous. V was clipped by 5 bases and J by 1 base, with 8 bases between them. The CDR3 covers 13 residues. The CDR3 here is CASSADWNTEAFF. In DNA form, the CDR3 reads TGTGCCAGCAGTGCAGACTGGAACACTGAAGCTTTCTTT.

The table lists this clonotype with many counts. J is TRBJ2-3 and V is TRBV27; tentative D call: TRBD2 (7 bases). V lost 2 bases, J lost 1 base, and 10 bases lay in between. This CDR3 is 15 amino acids long. Germline assignment: CDR1 MNHEY and CDR2 SMNVEV (reference sequence). CDR3 amino acids: CASSLKGGGTDTQYF. The CDR3 DNA sequence: TGTGCCAGCAGTTTAAAGGGGGGGGGCACAGATACGCAGTATTTT.

The chain couples TRBV6-6 to TRBJ1-1, with unresolved D. CDR3 length: 14 amino acids. Germline V gene sequence: CDR1 MNHNY, CDR2 SVGAGI (reference sequence). Trimming cost V 0 bases and J 4 bases, with 9 bases left between them. Written as DNA, the CDR3 is TGTGCCAGCAGTTACTCGGTGGGAACCACTGAAGCTTTCTTT. Its protein product is CASSYSVGTTEAFF.

The chain is built from TRBV4-1 and TRBJ1-1; D is ambiguous. Germline V lookup: CDR1 MGHRA, CDR2 YSYEKL. The ends were cut back, 3 bases at V and 7 bases at J, with 6 bases in the middle. The CDR3 consists of 11 residues. CDR3 sequence (DNA): TGCGCCAGCAGCCACGACGGTGAAGCTTTCTTT. Translation gives CASSHDGEAFF.

The sample holds many counts of this clonotype. This chain links TRBV20-1 with TRBJ2-3, with 12 bases lining up with TRBD2. The CDR3 covers 14 residues. V shed 6 bases, J shed 3 bases, and the junction held 4 bases outside the gene matches. Germline V lookup: CDR1 DFQATT, CDR2 SNEGSKA (reference sequence). CDR3 residues: CSAKLAGGTDTQYF. The DNA for the CDR3 is TGCAGTGCCAAACTAGCGGGAGGAACAGATACGCAGTATTTT.

The chain carries TRBV6-1 and TRBJ2-1; D is possibly TRBD1 (5 bases). Germline V gene data show CDR1 as MNHNS and CDR2 as SASEGT. The CDR3 loop spans 13 amino acids. The germline V and J ends were trimmed by 7 bases and 10 bases, with 17 bases remaining between them. The CDR3 loop is CASTLSGSREQFF. The CDR3 DNA reads TGTGCCAGCACCCTCTCAGGGTCCCGGGAGCAGTTCTTC.

This clonotype was found a few times. The V and J genes are TRBV6-1 and TRBJ2-7, with D hard to call. V gave up 6 bases and J gave up 4 bases, with 16 bases separating them. CDR1 is MNHNS and CDR2 is SASEGT in the germline V gene. This CDR3 spans 14 amino acids. The CDR3 nucleotides read TGTGCCAGCAGGCAAACCGGGTCTCAATACGAGCAGTACTTC. Translated: CASRQTGSQYEQYF.

This chain joins TRBV5-5 and TRBJ2-1; TRBD1 matches 7 bases. Trimming removed 2 bases from V and 9 bases from J; junction bases left unmatched: 14. The CDR3 spans 16 residues. Germline lookup yields CDR1 SGHKS and CDR2 YYEKEE (reference sequence). This CDR3 reads CASSLGGPLSGGEQFF. CDR3 nucleotide sequence: TGTGCCAGCAGCTTAGGGGGCCCTCTAAGTGGGGGTGAGCAGTTCTTC.

This clonotype was detected a few times. The genes are TRBV28 and TRBJ2-1; D is undetermined. Trimming took 7 bases from V and 5 from J, leaving 6 bases between them. The germline V gene has CDR1 MDHEN and CDR2 SYDVKM. This CDR3 region has 11 residues. The CDR3 protein is CASTTHNEQFF. The CDR3 DNA follows: TGTGCCAGCACAACACACAATGAGCAGTTCTTC.

Only a few counts were recorded for this clonotype. The rearrangement uses TRBV7-9 and TRBJ2-3; D unclear. Germline V gives CDR1 SEHNR, CDR2 FQNEAQ (reference sequence). This CDR3 has 14 amino acids. Trimming shortened V by 1 base and J by 4 bases, and 9 bases separated the two germline ends. CDR3 DNA: TGTGCCAGCAGCTTAGGGCTAGTCGCAGATACGCAGTATTTT. Residues: CASSLGLVADTQYF.

This clonotype was found once. The chain uses TRBV7-9 and TRBJ2-7; TRBD2 is a possible D gene (6 bases). Germline V gives CDR1 SEHNR, CDR2 FQNEAQ (reference sequence). Trimming stripped 2 bases from V and 9 bases from J, with 14 bases between. The CDR3 consists of 13 residues. The CDR3 bases are TGTGCCAGCAGCTTATTCGGGAGTTCAGTGCAGTACTTC. Amino acid sequence: CASSLFGSSVQYF.

This chain joins TRBV20-1 and TRBJ1-3; no clear D gene. There are 14 residues in the CDR3. From germline, CDR1 is DFQATT and CDR2 SNEGSKA (reference sequence). With 3 bases removed from V and 0 bases from J, the gap between germline ends came to 9 bases. As DNA, the CDR3 is TGCAGTGCTAGTGATGGATTCTCTGGAAACACCATATATTTT. This gives the protein CSASDGFSGNTIYF.

The chain links TRBV20-1 to TRBJ2-1; TRBD2 aligns across 10 bases. CDR1 is DFQATT, CDR2 SNEGSKA, per germline (reference sequence). V lost 5 bases and J lost 7; bases outside the gene matches: 8. The CDR3 sequence is 14 residues long. The CDR3 DNA follows: TGCAGTGCTCTTCTAGCGGGAGCTGAAAATGAGCAGTTCTTC. Amino acid sequence: CSALLAGAENEQFF.

CDR3 sequence (DNA): TGTGCCAGCAGTTACCCTAACTATGGCTACACCTTC. Translated, it gives CASSYPNYGYTF. The V call is TRBV12-3 or TRBV12-4, the J call TRBJ1-2; D gene uncertain. The CDR3 runs 12 residues. Trimming removed 4 bases from V and 0 bases from J, with 3 bases in between.

This clonotype was picked up a small number of times. V and J are TRBV7-8 and TRBJ1-2; D is possibly TRBD1 (6 bases). Germline CDR1 is SGHVS and CDR2 is FQNEAQ. The CDR3 is 15 residues long. Trimming left V 4 bases short and J 0 bases short, with 12 bases between. As DNA, the CDR3 is TGTGCCAGCAGCTCAACCGGACAGACTAACTATGGCTACACCTTC. Translation: CASSSTGQTNYGYTF.

This clonotype was counted a few times. This rearrangement joins TRBV7-9 to TRBJ2-5; D call uncertain. This CDR3 has 13 amino acids. Germline CDR1 is SEHNR and CDR2 is FQNEAQ (reference sequence). V was pared by 3 bases and J by 5 bases, with 10 bases between. The CDR3 here is CASSFSSWETQYF. CDR3 coding DNA: TGTGCCAGCAGCTTCTCTTCATGGGAGACCCAGTACTTC.

The gene calls are TRBV29-1 and TRBJ2-5, with unresolved D. With 0 bases removed from V and 1 base from J, the gap between germline ends came to 15 bases. The CDR3 consists of 16 residues. CDR1 is SQVTM, CDR2 ANQGSEA, per germline. CDR3 DNA: TGCAGCGTTGAAGATTCGGACGGCGGAACCCAAGAGACCCAGTACTTC. It yields the protein CSVEDSDGGTQETQYF.

This clonotype was seen a handful of times. This sequence joins TRBV5-1 and TRBJ2-3; maybe TRBD1 (6 bases). V lost 4 bases and J 5 bases, leaving 20 bases between the germline ends. The germline gives CDR1 SGHRS, CDR2 YFSETQ. The CDR3 is made up of 16 amino acids. CDR3 coding DNA: TGCGCCAGCAGCCGCCTCGGACGGACCAGGGGAGATACGCAGTATTTT. It encodes CASSRLGRTRGDTQYF.

Of note for this clonotype: The junction does not match germline at one end; this may be a read error. Here the CDR3 DNA reads TGCGCCAGCAGCCAAGAAGGTGGATTAAAGCAGTACTTC. Translated: CASSQEGGLKQYF. This chain links TRBV7-3 with TRBJ2-7; D gene unclear. In germline, CDR1 is SGHTA, CDR2 FQGTGA. The CDR3 contains 13 residues.